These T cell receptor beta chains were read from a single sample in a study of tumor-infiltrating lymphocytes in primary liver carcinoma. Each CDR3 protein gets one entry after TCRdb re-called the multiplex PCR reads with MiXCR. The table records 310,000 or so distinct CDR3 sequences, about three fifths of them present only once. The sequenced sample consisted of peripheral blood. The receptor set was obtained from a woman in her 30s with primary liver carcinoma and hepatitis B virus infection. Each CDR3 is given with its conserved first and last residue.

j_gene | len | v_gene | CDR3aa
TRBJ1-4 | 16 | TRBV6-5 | CASRPGQGTPNEKLFF
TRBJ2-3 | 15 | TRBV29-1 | CSVDPRDTSTDTQYF
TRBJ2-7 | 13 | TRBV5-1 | CASSPGSAREQYF
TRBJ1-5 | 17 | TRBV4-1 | CASGQFSGPRIGQPQHF
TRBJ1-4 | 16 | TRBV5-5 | CASRFGDREANEKLFF
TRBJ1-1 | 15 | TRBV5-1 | CASSLIAVGDAEAYF
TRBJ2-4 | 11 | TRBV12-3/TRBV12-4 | CASSFGGIQYF
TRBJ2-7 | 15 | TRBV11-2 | CASSFSPQDHHEQYF
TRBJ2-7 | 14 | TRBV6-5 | CASSAGWSSYEQYF
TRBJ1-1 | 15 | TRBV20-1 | CSAEDTGTGRFEAFF
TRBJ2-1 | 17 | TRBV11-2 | CASRTGRSGRPGNEQFF
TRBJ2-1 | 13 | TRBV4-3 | CASSQDGFNEQFF
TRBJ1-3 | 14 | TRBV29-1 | CSVEGPSSGNTIYF
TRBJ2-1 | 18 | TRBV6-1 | CASSEGYGGDSSYNEQFF
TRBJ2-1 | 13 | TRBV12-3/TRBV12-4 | CASSFLTNNEQFF
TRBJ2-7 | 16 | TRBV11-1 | CASSQTPVAGAYGQYF
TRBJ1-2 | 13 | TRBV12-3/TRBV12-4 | CASSYGLSEGYTF
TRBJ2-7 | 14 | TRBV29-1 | CSVSYLAGTYEQYF
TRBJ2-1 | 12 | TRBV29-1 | CSVDPAGSELFF
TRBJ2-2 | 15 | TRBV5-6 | CARSLAPSATGELFF
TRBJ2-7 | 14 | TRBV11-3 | CASSLEGLAYEQYF
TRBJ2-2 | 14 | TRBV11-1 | CTSSLGVSTGELFF
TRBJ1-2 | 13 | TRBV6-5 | CASRTDSNYGYTF
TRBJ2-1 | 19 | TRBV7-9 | CASSPGTSSPWSSYNEQFF
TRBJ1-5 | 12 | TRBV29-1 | CSVGSGGQPQHF
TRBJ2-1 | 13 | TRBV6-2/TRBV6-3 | CASTTERGNIQFF
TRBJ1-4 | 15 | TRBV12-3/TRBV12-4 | CVSSPTDRGDEKLFF